These T cell receptor beta chains were read from a single sample in a study of T-cell memory formation after mild COVID-19. Using its own MiXCR run on the 5' RACE reads, TCRdb lists one record per CDR3 protein. The sample holds over 400,000 distinct CDR3 sequences, 20% to 30% seen once. The sequenced sample consisted of PBMCs or a T cell subset sorted from them (not recorded which). These receptors were obtained from an adult woman who had mild COVID-19 (a few samples of this study predate the infection). Cell type and time point are not known. Both conserved end residues are part of each CDR3. The D gene is left open where the match is weak. Clone size is not always given. Where it is, it says once, few, many or a class for expanded clones.

d_gene: .
v_gene: TRBV11-2
j_gene: TRBJ2-2
abundance: few
CDR3nt: TGTGCCAGCAGCACGGCGGTCGGGGAGCTGTTTTTT
CDR3aa: CASSTAVGELFF

d_gene: TRBD1
v_gene: TRBV5-1
j_gene: TRBJ2-2
abundance: few
CDR3nt: TGCGCCAGCAGGTCGGGACAGCCCTCGCTCGCCGGGGAGCTGTTTTTT
CDR3aa: CASRSGQPSLAGELFF

d_gene: .
v_gene: TRBV27
j_gene: TRBJ1-1
abundance: few
CDR3nt: TGTGCCAGCAGTTTAAACTTCGTCTCTGAAGCTTTCTTT
CDR3aa: CASSLNFVSEAFF

d_gene: .
v_gene: TRBV4-3
j_gene: TRBJ2-5
abundance: .
CDR3nt: TGCGCCAGCAGCCAAGAAGTGGGATCAGGAGAGACCCAGTACTTC
CDR3aa: CASSQEVGSGETQYF

d_gene: TRBD1
v_gene: TRBV7-2
j_gene: TRBJ2-3
abundance: .
CDR3nt: TGTGCCAGCAGCCCAGGGACAGTTCTACTCACAGATACGCAGTATTTT
CDR3aa: CASSPGTVLLTDTQYF

d_gene: .
v_gene: TRBV2
j_gene: TRBJ1-3
abundance: few
CDR3nt: TGTGCCAGCAGCCGTGGACTATTAAGGGCTGGAAACACCATATATTTT
CDR3aa: CASSRGLLRAGNTIYF

d_gene: .
v_gene: TRBV12-3/TRBV12-4
j_gene: TRBJ1-5
abundance: .
CDR3nt: TGTGCCAGCAGTCCAGAACCCACGACAGCGCATTTT
CDR3aa: CASSPEPTTAHF

d_gene: .
v_gene: TRBV6-2/TRBV6-3
j_gene: TRBJ1-1
abundance: .
CDR3nt: TGTGCCAGCAGTTACAGGACCGTAGGGATGAACACTGAAGCTTTCTTT
CDR3aa: CASSYRTVGMNTEAFF

d_gene: .
v_gene: TRBV20-1
j_gene: TRBJ1-1
abundance: once
CDR3nt: TGCAGTGCTAGAGACCCAAGCGGGACACAAAAATACGAAGCTTTCTTT
CDR3aa: CSARDPSGTQKYEAFF

d_gene: .
v_gene: TRBV4-1
j_gene: TRBJ1-1
abundance: few
CDR3nt: TGCGCCAGCAGCCAAGATGTCCCCTCCTACACTGAAGCTTTCTTT
CDR3aa: CASSQDVPSYTEAFF

d_gene: .
v_gene: TRBV2
j_gene: TRBJ1-5
abundance: .
CDR3nt: TGTGCCAGCAGTGACTCCCGTAGCAATCAGCCCCAGCATTTT
CDR3aa: CASSDSRSNQPQHF

d_gene: TRBD1
v_gene: TRBV7-9
j_gene: TRBJ1-6
abundance: .
CDR3nt: TGTGCCAGCAGCTTAAGGGGGCCCAATTCACCCCTCCACTTT
CDR3aa: CASSLRGPNSPLHF

d_gene: .
v_gene: TRBV6-1
j_gene: TRBJ1-2
abundance: .
CDR3nt: TGTGCCAGCAGTGTCTCCTCAGCCGCGAACTATGGCTACACCTTC
CDR3aa: CASSVSSAANYGYTF

d_gene: TRBD2
v_gene: TRBV18
j_gene: TRBJ2-7
abundance: few
CDR3nt: TGTGCCAGCTCACCAACACCTGGACTAGCGGGAGGGGGAACCTACGAGCAGTACTTC
CDR3aa: CASSPTPGLAGGGTYEQYF

d_gene: TRBD2
v_gene: TRBV5-1
j_gene: TRBJ2-5
abundance: .
CDR3nt: TGCGCCAGCAGCGAACCAGCCAAGACTAGCGGGAGAGGAGTAGAGACCCAGTACTTC
CDR3aa: CASSEPAKTSGRGVETQYF

d_gene: .
v_gene: TRBV19
j_gene: TRBJ2-5
abundance: .
CDR3nt: TGTGCCAGTAGTAGTCCCGGGCAAGAGACCCAGTACTTC
CDR3aa: CASSSPGQETQYF

d_gene: .
v_gene: TRBV5-1
j_gene: TRBJ1-1
abundance: few
CDR3nt: TGCGCCAGCAGCTTGGGGGCGGGTAGCCAGAACACTGAAGCTTTCTTT
CDR3aa: CASSLGAGSQNTEAFF